This T cell receptor beta chain stems from a study of T-cell reconstitution after alpha-beta-depleted transplantation in children. Study results and caveats: Alpha-beta T cells present about two months after transplant were reported to originate from several hundred expanded graft clones. T-cell counts and diversity at one year following transplant were attributed mainly to newly produced T cells. Where some patients showed high TCRbeta diversity at day 60, it came from recipient T cells and thymic progenitors that had survived.

Concerning this clonotype: What it binds is unknown.

Researchers prepared the TCRbeta library using unique molecular identifiers, the study reports. TCRdb re-analysed the PCR reads in MiXCR, keeping a single row per CDR3 protein. The sample includes fewer than 700,000 distinct CDR3 sequences, roughly 13% of them seen just once. The length of the CDR3 is 13 residues. The TCR comes from a male patient under 18 who had a stem cell transplant for acute myeloid leukemia, so the T cells may come from the graft donor. The material sequenced was PBMCs, mostly from graft donor cells, taken 360 days after TCRalphabeta/CD19-depleted stem cell transplant. V usage is TRBV21-1 and J usage is TRBJ2-7; no DNA check was done on the table's D call, TRBD2. TRBV21-1 corresponds to a pseudogene. The CDR3 DNA follows: TGTGCCAGCAGCACCCTCCGCGCCTACGAGCAGTACTTC. It encodes CASSTLRAYEQYF.